Below are 20 T cell receptor beta chains sequenced from a single sample in a study of CD8+ T cells in alopecia areata. Regarding treatment: oral pan-JAK inhibitor, 5-10 mg twice daily. RNA was isolated and reverse transcribed to cDNA, the sequencing template. The method was immunoSEQ multiplex PCR; TCRdb's version includes in-frame clones alone and lacks a portion of them. The table lists 80,000 or so clones, 60% to 70% of them singletons. Sample: CD8+ T cells sorted from blood, taken at week 24, from a patient treated with tofacitinib. All receptors come from a human donor with alopecia areata.

This clone was recorded a few times. V and J are TRBV5-4 and TRBJ2-1, with TRBD1 matching over 10 bases. V trimming: 8 bases; J trimming: 7 bases; junction bases outside the gene matches: 3. Germline values: CDR1 SGHNT, CDR2 YYREEE (reference sequence). The CDR3 sequence is 12 residues long. The CDR3 spells CASGTGVNEQFF. As DNA, the CDR3 is TGTGCCAGTGGGACAGGGGTTAATGAGCAGTTCTTC.

The chain joins TRBV29-1 to TRBJ1-2; D may be TRBD1 (5 bases). Germline values: CDR1 SQVTM, CDR2 ANQGSEA. V was cut by 7 bases and J by 2 bases, with 14 bases left in between. The CDR3 has 13 residues. The CDR3 protein is CSAEGGENYGYTF. CDR3 DNA sequence: TGCAGCGCCGAAGGAGGGGAGAACTATGGCTACACCTTC.

This clone has only a few counts. The chain combines TRBV5-1 with TRBJ1-1, with D perhaps matching TRBD1 (5 bases). The CDR3 runs 14 residues. The V end lost 2 bases, the J end lost 4 bases, and 12 bases lay between the germline ends. Germline values: CDR1 SGHRS, CDR2 YFSETQ. CDR3 coding DNA: TGCGCCAGCAGCTTCGGGGGGGTCAGCACTGAAGCTTTCTTT. Translating it yields CASSFGGVSTEAFF.

This clone was picked up one time. This same CDR3 is encoded by further DNA sequences in the sample. J is TRBJ2-1 and V is TRBV6-5, with TRBD2 matching over 8 bases. The V and J ends lost 2 bases and 2 bases, in that order; junction bases with no gene match: 2. The germline gives CDR1 MNHEY, CDR2 SVGAGI. CDR3 length: 15 amino acids. The CDR3: CASSYGAGAYNEQFF. CDR3 bases: TGTGCCAGCAGTTACGGAGCGGGAGCCTACAATGAGCAGTTCTTC.

V is TRBV9 and J is TRBJ2-7, with 8 positions matching TRBD2. Trimming took 3 bases from V and 1 from J; bases not matched to a gene: 6. CDR3 length: 15 amino acids. Germline CDR1 reads SGDLS; CDR2 reads YYNGEE. CDR3 residues: CASSASGSRSYEQYF. In DNA, the CDR3 is TGTGCCAGCAGCGCCAGCGGGAGTAGGTCCTACGAGCAGTACTTC.

The chain joins TRBV13 to TRBJ2-2; tentative D call: TRBD2 (5 bases). The length of the CDR3 is 15 residues. V gave up 5 bases and J gave up 3 bases, with 13 bases separating them. Per the germline V gene, CDR1 is PRHDT and CDR2 is FYEKMQ (reference sequence). The CDR3 protein is CASSAGGPDTGELFF. CDR3 coding DNA: TGTGCCAGCAGCGCCGGAGGACCTGACACCGGGGAGCTGTTTTTT.

V is TRBV9 and J is TRBJ2-5; no reliable D call. Looked up from germline, CDR1 is SGDLS and CDR2 is YYNGEE. V shed 4 bases and J shed 5 bases, with 15 bases lying between them. The CDR3 has 14 amino acids. CDR3 sequence (DNA): TGTGCCAGCAGCCCACCGGACGGGTGGGAGACCCAGTACTTC. It codes for CASSPPDGWETQYF.

The CDR3 spells CASSLASGAGYGYTF. The CDR3, as DNA: TGCGCCAGCAGCTTGGCCTCAGGGGCCGGCTATGGCTACACCTTC. The V and J genes are TRBV5-1 and TRBJ1-2; D is perhaps TRBD1 (6 bases). Trimming removed 0 bases from V and 4 bases from J, with 13 bases in between. CDR1 and CDR2 from the germline V gene are SGHRS and YFSETQ. This CDR3 contains 15 residues.

This clone is medium-sized (0.01 to 0.1%) in the sample. The V and J genes are TRBV28 and TRBJ2-7; D is tentatively TRBD1 or TRBD2 (5 bases each). Trimming left V 2 bases short and J 5 bases short, with 7 bases between. The germline CDR1 and CDR2 sequences are MDHEN and SYDVKM. This CDR3 has 12 residues. In DNA form, the CDR3 reads TGTGCCAGCAGTTTAGGGGGAGACGAGCAGTACTTC. Protein: CASSLGGDEQYF.

The rearrangement links TRBV6-4 to TRBJ1-2, with 10 bases aligning to TRBD1. CDR3 length: 15 residues. Germline loops: CDR1 MRHNA, CDR2 SNTAGT. V trimming: 3 bases; J trimming: 7 bases; junction bases outside the gene matches: 8. CDR3 protein: CASSETGQGILGYTF. The DNA of the CDR3 is TGTGCCAGCAGTGAGACGGGACAGGGGATTCTTGGCTACACCTTC.

V gene TRBV9 combines with J gene TRBJ2-7, with D perhaps matching TRBD2 (5 bases). Germline CDR1 SGDLS, CDR2 YYNGEE. V was cut by 5 bases and J by 0 bases, with 18 bases left in between. The CDR3 length is 16 residues. Written as DNA, the CDR3 is TGTGCCAGCAGTTTGGGAGTCGGGGTCTTCTCCTACGAGCAGTACTTC. Translating gives CASSLGVGVFSYEQYF. Drawing the rest from reference TRBV9 and TRBJ2-7, the complete variable domain is DSGVTQTPKHLITATGQRVTLRCSPRSGDLSVYWYQQSLDQGLQFLIQYYNGEERAKGNILERFSAQQFPDLHSELNLSSLELGDSALYFCASSLGVGVFSYEQYFGPGTRLTVT.

V usage is TRBV7-9 and J usage is TRBJ1-5; the D is unclear. Germline CDR1 SEHNR, CDR2 FQNEAQ (reference sequence). Trimming left V 6 bases short and J 2 bases short, with 11 bases between. The CDR3 runs 14 residues. The CDR3 loop is CASSPMQGNQPQHF. The CDR3 DNA reads as TGTGCCAGCAGTCCAATGCAGGGCAATCAGCCCCAGCATTTT.

This clone was detected only once. The chain is built from TRBV9 and TRBJ2-2; D is unresolved. The CDR3 contains 15 residues. Germline values: CDR1 SGDLS, CDR2 YYNGEE. V lost 0 bases to trimming and J lost 5 bases, with 11 bases between them. CDR3 in amino acids: CASSVGAEGTGELFF. The CDR3 coding sequence is TGTGCCAGCAGCGTAGGTGCGGAAGGGACCGGGGAGCTGTTTTTT.

The chain joins TRBV12-5 to TRBJ2-2; D is undetermined. Germline V CDR1 and CDR2: LGHNT, FRNRAP. The CDR3 is 11 residues long. Trimming pared 2 bases from V and 9 bases from J, leaving 4 bases between. The CDR3: CASGLYRELFF. Written as DNA, the CDR3 is TGTGCTAGTGGTTTGTACAGGGAGCTGTTTTTT.

The chain recombines TRBV27 with TRBJ2-1, with D perhaps matching TRBD1 or TRBD2 (5 bases each). V lost 0 bases and J 8 bases, leaving 17 bases between the germline ends. The CDR3 runs to 16 residues. In germline, CDR1 is MNHEY, CDR2 SMNVEV (reference sequence). In DNA form, the CDR3 reads TGTGCCAGCAGTTTATCCGGGGCCTCGTTCGCCGATGAGCAGTTCTTC. This translates into CASSLSGASFADEQFF.

The chain employs TRBV5-1 and TRBJ1-1; no reliable D call. Trimming removed 0 bases at V and 2 bases at J, with 8 bases between. The CDR3 consists of 14 residues. Germline lookup yields CDR1 SGHRS and CDR2 YFSETQ. In DNA, the CDR3 is TGCGCCAGCAGCTTGGACCCGGGCAACACTGAAGCTTTCTTT. This codes for CASSLDPGNTEAFF.

The V gene is TRBV7-3, the J gene TRBJ2-5; 7 bases align to TRBD1. V was clipped by 5 bases and J by 3 bases; unmatched bases: 6. Germline CDR1 SGHTA, CDR2 FQGTGA. The CDR3 is 14 residues long. The CDR3 region is CASSPTGVEETQYF. The DNA of the CDR3 is TGTGCCAGCAGCCCAACAGGGGTTGAAGAGACCCAGTACTTC.

The chain joins TRBV9 to TRBJ1-4; no reliable D call. The CDR3 length is 12 residues. V dropped 4 bases and J dropped 6 bases, with 7 bases sitting between them. Looked up from germline, CDR1 is SGDLS and CDR2 is YYNGEE. CDR3: CASSPLDEKLFF. The DNA for the CDR3 is TGTGCCAGCAGCCCCTTAGATGAAAAACTGTTTTTT.

The CDR3 sequence is CASSLSGGLTMNTEAFF. The CDR3 DNA reads as TGTGCCAGCAGTTTATCAGGTGGACTTACGATGAACACTGAAGCTTTCTTT. The chain links TRBV27 to TRBJ1-1; unclear D gene. V was trimmed by 0 bases and J by 0 bases, leaving 14 bases between them. The V gene's germline CDR1 is MNHEY and CDR2 SMNVEV (reference sequence). The CDR3 contains 17 residues.

The V and J genes are TRBV4-3 and TRBJ2-3, with D possibly TRBD1 on 6 matching bases. The length of the CDR3 is 16 residues. Germline CDR1 is LGHNA and CDR2 is YSLEER. The V and J ends lost 0 bases and 4 bases respectively, with 14 bases between them. CDR3 residues: CASSQDLGALADTQYF. For the CDR3, the DNA is TGCGCCAGCAGCCAAGATTTGGGGGCGCTGGCAGATACGCAGTATTTT.